These 11 T cell receptor beta chains were all obtained from the same sample, sequenced in a study of technical replicates of blood from a few donors. The table came from immunoSEQ multiplex PCR; TCRdb's copy has only in-frame clones and leaves some out. This repertoire shows about 95,000 clones, roughly 96% found once; its top ten account for about 0.36%. Sequencing was performed on T cells isolated from PBMCs. The receptors were sampled from a human donor in good health.

The rearrangement uses TRBV10-3 and TRBJ2-7; D perhaps matches TRBD1 (6 bases). V was cut by 3 bases and J by 3 bases, with 9 bases left in between. The CDR3 consists of 13 residues. Per germline, CDR1 ENHRY and CDR2 SYGVKD. CDR3 coding DNA: TGTGCCATCAGTGAATGGACAGACTACGAGCAGTACTTC. This gives the protein CAISEWTDYEQYF.

This chain joins TRBV19 and TRBJ2-5; possibly TRBD1 for D (6 bases). The ends were cut back, 5 bases at V and 1 base at J, with 11 bases in the middle. Germline assignment: CDR1 LNHDA and CDR2 SQIVND (reference sequence). The CDR3 runs 14 residues. The CDR3 loop is CASSPGTSQETQYF. CDR3 bases: TGTGCCAGTAGTCCCGGGACAAGCCAAGAGACCCAGTACTTC.

This clone occurred once. The chain is built from TRBV11-2 and TRBJ2-7; D might be TRBD1 (5 bases). V lost 8 bases and J 3 bases, leaving 17 bases between the germline ends. The CDR3 runs 14 residues. Per the germline V gene, CDR1 is SGHAT and CDR2 is FQNNGV. In nucleotides, the CDR3 is TGTGCCAGCGCCCCGAGGACACTGAGCTACGAGCAGTACTTC. This gives the protein CASAPRTLSYEQYF. Complete variable domain (other parts from reference TRBV11-2 and TRBJ2-7): EAGVAQSPRYKIIEKRQSVAFWCNPISGHATLYWYQQILGQGPKLLIQFQNNGVVDDSQLPKDRFSAERLKGVDSTLKIQPAKLEDSAVYLCASAPRTLSYEQYFGPGTRLTVT.

This CDR3 reads CAWSIWGQGSREQYF. CDR3 DNA: TGTGCCTGGAGTATATGGGGCCAGGGCAGTCGGGAGCAGTACTTC. This chain uses TRBV30 with TRBJ2-7; D possibly corresponds to TRBD1 (5 bases). Germline loops: CDR1 GTSNPN, CDR2 SVGIG (reference sequence). V gave up 2 bases and J gave up 7 bases, with 21 bases separating them. This CDR3 region has 15 residues.

V usage is TRBV6-5 and J usage is TRBJ2-7; TRBD2 aligns across 14 bases. Trimming cost V 5 bases and J 6 bases; bases outside gene matches: 3. Germline V lookup: CDR1 MNHEY, CDR2 SVGAGI. The CDR3 covers 14 residues. CDR3 in DNA: TGTGCCAGCAGTCGGACTAGCGGGAGGCCCGAGCAGTACTTC. It specifies CASSRTSGRPEQYF.

The chain recombines TRBV19 with TRBJ2-6; D remains ambiguous. The CDR3 is 14 amino acids. The V end was cut by 8 bases, the J end by 0 bases, with 8 bases between. From germline, CDR1 is LNHDA and CDR2 SQIVND (reference sequence). The CDR3 reads CASCLVSGANVLTF. CDR3 DNA sequence: TGTGCCAGTTGCTTAGTCTCTGGGGCCAACGTCCTGACTTTC.

V and J are TRBV18 and TRBJ2-7; possible D gene TRBD2, 6 bases. Germline CDR1 is KGHSH and CDR2 is LQKENI. CDR3 length: 12 residues. With 3 bases removed from V and 5 bases from J, the gap between germline ends came to 8 bases. CDR3 sequence: CASSPTGDEQYF. CDR3 DNA sequence: TGTGCCAGCTCACCTACGGGAGACGAGCAGTACTTC.

This clone was observed once. The genes are TRBV2 and TRBJ1-1, with 8 nucleotides matching TRBD1. Germline CDR1 SNHLY, CDR2 FYNNEI. This CDR3 spans 15 amino acids. V lost 6 bases and J lost 1; bases outside the gene matches: 7. CDR3 DNA: TGTGCCAGCAGCCCCCATGGACAGGGGAACACTGAAGCTTTCTTT. Translating it yields CASSPHGQGNTEAFF.

The genes are TRBV27 and TRBJ2-7, with 8 bases fitting TRBD1. The CDR3 length is 14 residues. Germline V gives CDR1 MNHEY, CDR2 SMNVEV (reference sequence). Trimming removed 2 bases from V and 1 base from J; junction bases left unmatched: 1. The CDR3: CASSLQGASYEQYF. The CDR3 nucleotides are TGTGCCAGCAGTTTACAGGGGGCTTCCTACGAGCAGTACTTC.

This chain joins TRBV10-3 and TRBJ2-1; D might be TRBD2 (6 bases). The CDR3 contains 16 residues. The germline V gene has CDR1 ENHRY and CDR2 SYGVKD. Trimming shortened V by 6 bases and J by 0 bases, and 15 bases separated the two germline ends. This chain's CDR3 is CAISPIAASSYNEQFF. In DNA, the CDR3 is TGTGCCATCAGCCCTATAGCGGCCAGCTCCTACAATGAGCAGTTCTTC.

J is TRBJ2-7 and V is TRBV7-2; D is ambiguous. Germline V lookup: CDR1 SGHTA, CDR2 FQGNSA. This CDR3 comprises 13 residues. Trimming pared 5 bases from V and 2 bases from J, leaving 10 bases between. The CDR3 reads CASSPGGTYEQYF. CDR3 DNA: TGTGCCAGCAGCCCTGGCGGAACCTACGAGCAGTACTTC.